Listed below are T cell receptor beta chains from one sample, sequenced in a study of blood T cells in healthy people across ages. Using its own MiXCR run on the 5' RACE reads, TCRdb lists one record per CDR3 protein. The sample records around 1.7 million distinct CDR3 sequences, roughly 28% being singletons. The sample taken for sequencing was blood. The receptor set was obtained from a woman aged 25 to 39 in good health. Each CDR3 is given with its conserved first and last residue. D genes are given only for firm matches. Not all rows give a size; the values are once, few, many and, for expanded clones, a class.

V	size	D	J	DNA	CDR3
TRBV7-6	-	TRBD2	TRBJ2-3	TGTGCCAGCAGCTTAGATCAGACTAGCGGTACGCAGTATTTT	CASSLDQTSGTQYF
TRBV15	-	-	TRBJ2-3	TGTGCCACCAGCAGAAAGGGTGATAGCACAGATACGCAGTATTTT	CATSRKGDSTDTQYF
TRBV7-2	few	-	TRBJ2-1	TGTGCCAGCAGCGCTCGGGTCCTCTACAATGAGCAGTTCTTC	CASSARVLYNEQFF
TRBV7-9	-	-	TRBJ1-4	TGTGCCAGCAGCTTATACAGGGATACAACTAATGAAAAACTGTTTTTT	CASSLYRDTTNEKLFF
TRBV7-2	-	TRBD2	TRBJ2-2	TGTGCCAGCAGCGTAAAGGATGGGACTAGCGGGAGGGCGATCACCGGGGAGCTGTTTTTT	CASSVKDGTSGRAITGELFF
TRBV2	-	-	TRBJ1-5	TGTGCCAGCAGTGAAGGGGCGCAACAGCCCCAGCATTTT	CASSEGAQQPQHF
TRBV12-3/TRBV12-4	-	-	TRBJ1-5	TGTGCCAGCAGGGCCACGGGGGAGGGAAGGGGGCAGCCCCAGCATTTT	CASRATGEGRGQPQHF
TRBV28	once	-	TRBJ2-5	TGTGCCAGCAGGAGGACCTGGGGGGGCGCTGAGACCCAGTACTTC	CASRRTWGGAETQYF
TRBV29-1	many	TRBD2	TRBJ2-1	TGCAGCGCACCAGCGGGAGTCTCCTACAATGAGCAGTTCTTC	CSAPAGVSYNEQFF
TRBV10-2	-	TRBD1	TRBJ2-7	TGCGCCAGCAGTGAGTCGCGGACAGGGGCAGGTTACGAGCAGTACTTC	CASSESRTGAGYEQYF
TRBV5-1	-	-	TRBJ1-1	TGCGCCAGCAGCTTCGACATGAACACTGAAGCTTTCTTT	CASSFDMNTEAFF
TRBV12-3/TRBV12-4	-	-	TRBJ1-1	TGTGCCAGCAGTTTAAGCCGGAACACTGTAGCTTTCTTT	CASSLSRNTVAFF
TRBV6-1	-	TRBD2	TRBJ2-1	TGTGCCAGCAGTCCGGCCCGCCCGCGGGGGAGATCCTACAATGAGCAGTTCTTC	CASSPARPRGRSYNEQFF
TRBV5-1	many	-	TRBJ2-7	TGCGCCAGCAGTCAGAATAGCGGCCAAACCTACGAGCAGTACTTC	CASSQNSGQTYEQYF
TRBV7-2	-	TRBD1	TRBJ1-6	TGTGCCAGCAGCTTAACAGGGGTTAGTTCACCCCTCCACTTT	CASSLTGVSSPLHF
TRBV12-3/TRBV12-4	many	TRBD1	TRBJ1-2	TGTGCCAGCAGTTTACGCGGGACAGTCTATGGCTACACCTTC	CASSLRGTVYGYTF
TRBV6-5	-	-	TRBJ1-2	TGTGCCAGCAGGTACGGAACGTGGGATGGCTACACCTTC	CASRYGTWDGYTF
TRBV20-1	many	-	TRBJ2-5	TGCAGTGCTAGAGATGGCGGGCCGGGGGAGACCCAGTACTTC	CSARDGGPGETQYF
TRBV28	few	TRBD1	TRBJ1-1	TGTGCCAGCAACTTGGGGACAGGAGAAGCTTTCTTT	CASNLGTGEAFF
TRBV4-1	-	-	TRBJ1-5	TGCGCCAGCAGCCTGCTCTTAGGTAGCAATCAGCCCCCGCATTTT	CASSLLLGSNQPPHF
TRBV24-1	-	-	TRBJ2-5	TGTGCCACCAGTGAGTTTGGGGTACCGCCGGGAGAGCAGTACTTC	CATSEFGVPPGEQYF
TRBV11-2	-	-	TRBJ2-7	TGTGCCAGCAGCTTAGATTTGGGATCCTCCTACGAGCAGTACTTC	CASSLDLGSSYEQYF
TRBV6-6	few	TRBD2	TRBJ2-4	TGTGCCAGCAGTCCCCTAGCGGGGGTCCTTTTAGAGCAGTACTTC	CASSPLAGVLLEQYF
TRBV29-1	many	-	TRBJ2-3	TGCAGCGGATCCCGCACAGATACGCAGTATTTT	CSGSRTDTQYF
TRBV20-1	few	TRBD2	TRBJ2-7	TGCAGTGCTAGAGATGGGACTAGCGGGGTGTACGAGCAGTACTTC	CSARDGTSGVYEQYF
TRBV7-3	-	TRBD2	TRBJ2-4	TGTGCCAGCAGCCCCCGGACTAGCGGGGGGTTAGGAGAGCAGTACTTC	CASSPRTSGGLGEQYF
TRBV5-1	-	-	TRBJ1-1	TGCGCCAGCAGCATCGGACGGACGAACACTGAAGCTTTCTTT	CASSIGRTNTEAFF
TRBV7-2	few	-	TRBJ2-5	TGTGCCAGCAGCTTAAGGGCCGGCCTGTGGGAGACCCAGTACTTC	CASSLRAGLWETQYF
TRBV20-1	-	TRBD1	TRBJ2-3	TGCAGTGCTCTCGACAGGGGTTGGACAGATACGCAGTATTTT	CSALDRGWTDTQYF
TRBV29-1	few	-	TRBJ2-7	TGCAGCGTTGTGGGGGCATACGAGCAGTACTTC	CSVVGAYEQYF
TRBV29-1	-	TRBD2	TRBJ2-7	TGCAGCGTTGTCGGGGGGGGACTAGCGGGGAAGCAGTACTTC	CSVVGGGLAGKQYF
TRBV28	-	-	TRBJ2-1	TGTGCCAGCAGTTTATACGAGAAGGGGGAGCAGTTCTTC	CASSLYEKGEQFF
TRBV7-2	few	-	TRBJ2-7	TGTGCCAGCAGCAGGGGGGCAGGCAAGGCCTACGAGCAGTACTTC	CASSRGAGKAYEQYF
TRBV2	-	-	TRBJ2-5	TGTGCCAGCAGTGAAGCGCTGGCTGAGGAGACCCAGTACTTC	CASSEALAEETQYF
TRBV20-1	-	TRBD2	TRBJ2-1	TGCAGTGTTAAGCGGGAGGGCCGGTCCTACAATGAGCAGTTCTTC	CSVKREGRSYNEQFF
TRBV18	-	-	TRBJ2-5	TGTGCCAGCTCAAGACTAGGTATGGGTAAAGAGACCCAGTACTTC	CASSRLGMGKETQYF
TRBV7-2	many	TRBD2	TRBJ2-1	TGTGCCAGCAGCTTAGTGTCTAGCGGGGAGAGTTATACCTACAATGAGCAGTTCTTC	CASSLVSSGESYTYNEQFF
TRBV7-9	-	-	TRBJ1-1	TGTGCCAGCAGATCTACAGGGCTTAACACTGAAGCTTTCTTT	CASRSTGLNTEAFF
TRBV29-1	-	-	TRBJ2-2	TGCAGCGTTCGAGGAGGGCCCACCGGGGAGCTGTTTTTT	CSVRGGPTGELFF
TRBV18	many	-	TRBJ2-4	TGTGCCAGCTCGCCGGCGGGGGCGCGGGCGGCCAAAAACATTCAGTACTTC	CASSPAGARAAKNIQYF
TRBV15	few	-	TRBJ1-5	TGTGCCACCAGCAGAGCGGCAGGGGTTCAGCCCCAGCATTTT	CATSRAAGVQPQHF
TRBV20-1	-	-	TRBJ2-1	TGCAGTGCTAGAGATAGCAGGGAGGATGAGCAGTTCTTC	CSARDSREDEQFF
TRBV5-6	few	TRBD2	TRBJ2-3	TGTGCCAGCAGCTTGGACCCTGGGGGGGTAGATACGCAGTATTTT	CASSLDPGGVDTQYF
TRBV29-1	-	TRBD1	TRBJ1-2	TGCAGCGTCGGTGGACAGGGCTATGGCTACACCTTC	CSVGGQGYGYTF
TRBV11-2	few	-	TRBJ1-2	TGTGCCAGCAGCTTAGAACGGGGTGGTGGCTACACCTTC	CASSLERGGGYTF